Listed here are 2 T cell receptor beta chains from one sample, sequenced in a study of CD8 T cells in ankylosing spondylitis. Their cognate antigens are unknown. Regarding the study as a whole: Blood from ankylosing spondylitis patients appeared to carry a characteristic roughly 8-variant TCR beta motif.

TCRdb recomputed calls from the 5' RACE reads with MiXCR, one row per CDR3 protein. Here the sample spans 330,000 or so distinct CDR3 sequences, 8% being singletons. The specimen was blood, either unsorted or a sorted T cell fraction (not recorded which). The origin of the receptors is a male donor with ankylosing spondylitis.

This clonotype was picked up a small number of times. Germline and junction disagree at one end, which may indicate a read error. The chain uses TRBV6-2 or TRBV6-3 and TRBJ2-2; D gene uncertain. This CDR3 contains 12 residues. CDR1 MNHEY and CDR2 SVGEGT come from the germline V gene. CDR3 amino acids: CASSSNSGELFF. The CDR3 DNA follows: TGTGCCAGCAGTTCGAACTCCGGGGAGCTGTTTTTT.

The chain is built from TRBV7-8 and TRBJ1-3; D is unclear. CDR1 and CDR2 from the germline V gene are SGHVS and FQNEAQ. V lost 7 bases and J 4 bases, leaving 8 bases between the germline ends. The CDR3 has 12 amino acids. The DNA for the CDR3 is TGTGCCAGCACCCTGGGAGGAAACACCATATATTTT. Protein product: CASTLGGNTIYF. Looking up the rest from reference TRBV7-8 and TRBJ1-3 gives the full variable domain: GAGVSQSPRYKVAKRGQDVALRCDPISGHVSLFWYQQALGQGPEFLTYFQNEAQLDKSGLPSDRFFAERPEGSVSTLKIQRTQQEDSAVYLCASTLGGNTIYFGEGSWLTVV.